What follows are 21 T cell receptor beta chains derived from one specimen sequenced in a study of blood T cell repertoires in COVID-19. Clones were read by immunoSEQ multiplex PCR, and TCRdb kept only the in-frame ones, dropping some. Of about 16,000 clones in the sample, about 90% are singletons; the top ten hold around 4%. The sequenced material came from peripheral blood. The receptor source for this set is a man in his sixties with active COVID-19.

The CDR3 loop is CASRLQGDTEAFF. The CDR3 bases are TGTGCCAGCAGACTGCAAGGGGACACTGAAGCTTTCTTT. This rearrangement joins TRBV6-5 to TRBJ1-1, with D perhaps matching TRBD1 (5 bases). V lost 6 bases and J lost 3, with 11 bases in between. The V gene's germline CDR1 is MNHEY and CDR2 SVGAGI. The CDR3 extends over 13 amino acids.

The genes are TRBV2 and TRBJ2-7, with D tentatively TRBD1 (5 bases). Trimming cost V 1 base and J 6 bases, with 10 bases left between them. CDR1 and CDR2 from the germline V gene are SNHLY and FYNNEI. The CDR3 has 13 amino acids. The CDR3 coding sequence is TGTGCCAGCAGTGAAGAGGGGTCTGGCGAGCAGTACTTC. This sequence encodes CASSEEGSGEQYF. The full variable domain, rest sourced from reference TRBV2 and TRBJ2-7, is EPEVTQTPSHQVTQMGQEVILRCVPISNHLYFYWYRQILGQKVEFLVSFYNNEISEKSEIFDDQFSVERPDGSNFTLKIRSTKLEDSAMYFCASSEEGSGEQYFGPGTRLTVT.

CDR3 sequence (DNA): TGTGCCAGCAGTGCTTGGACAGGAAACATCGCGACCGACTATGGCTACACCTTC. Amino acids: CASSAWTGNIATDYGYTF. The chain recombines TRBV6-1 with TRBJ1-2, with 7 bases fitting TRBD1. There are 18 residues in the CDR3. Trimming at V came to 4 bases and at J to 3 bases, leaving 17 bases not matched to a gene. CDR1 is MNHNS and CDR2 is SASEGT in the germline V gene.

The rearrangement links TRBV27 to TRBJ2-1; maybe TRBD2 (5 bases). This CDR3 region has 14 residues. The V gene lost 6 bases and the J gene lost 0 bases, with 9 bases spanning the gap. Looked up from germline, CDR1 is MNHEY and CDR2 is SMNVEV (reference sequence). The CDR3 coding sequence is TGTGCCAGCAGAAGTCGGGGCTCCTACAATGAGCAGTTCTTC. It is translated as CASRSRGSYNEQFF.

The chain carries TRBV28 and TRBJ2-6; D uncertain. Trimming removed 6 bases at V and 4 bases at J, with 7 bases between. This CDR3 comprises 13 residues. Germline V gene sequence: CDR1 MDHEN, CDR2 SYDVKM. The CDR3 nucleotides are TGTGCCAGCAGGGCATTCGGGGCCAACGTCCTGACTTTC. Translating it yields CASRAFGANVLTF.

CDR3: CASSGRTTEAFF. In nucleotides, the CDR3 is TGCGCCAGCAGTGGGAGGACCACTGAAGCTTTCTTT. This chain joins TRBV10-1 and TRBJ1-1; D is uncertain. The CDR3 is 12 residues long. Per the germline V gene, CDR1 is WNHNN and CDR2 is SYGVQD (reference sequence). Trimming cost V 4 bases and J 4 bases, with 7 bases left between them.

This clone showed up just a few times. J is TRBJ2-2 and V is TRBV10-3; 11 bases are shared with TRBD1. Germline V CDR1 and CDR2: ENHRY, SYGVKD. CDR3 length: 19 residues. J was trimmed by 3 bases and V by 5 bases; bases with no gene match: 14. Written as DNA, the CDR3 is TGTGCCATCAGTCGTGCGGGACAGGGGGTTGGGGGGTACACCGGGGAGCTGTTTTTT. Residues: CAISRAGQGVGGYTGELFF.

J is TRBJ2-3 and V is TRBV3-1 (or the pseudogene TRBV3-2); 13 bases map to TRBD2. Germline V gives CDR1 LGHDT, CDR2 YNNKEL (reference sequence). The length of the CDR3 is 16 residues. The V segment lost 4 bases and the J segment 4 bases; nucleotides outside the gene matches: 5. CDR3 sequence reads: CASSLTSGGSPDTQYF. CDR3 nucleotide sequence: TGTGCCAGCAGCCTGACTAGCGGGGGGTCCCCAGATACGCAGTATTTT.

There are a few counts of this clone. The chain is built from TRBV27 and TRBJ1-6; D might be TRBD1 (5 bases). Per germline, CDR1 MNHEY and CDR2 SMNVEV (reference sequence). The V gene lost 2 bases and the J gene lost 9 bases, with 8 bases spanning the gap. The CDR3 has 13 residues. CDR3 nucleotide sequence: TGTGCCAGCAGTTTAAGCAGGGTTTCACCCCTCCACTTT. This gives the protein CASSLSRVSPLHF.

The chain employs TRBV9 and TRBJ2-2, with D possibly being TRBD2 (5 bases). The CDR3 consists of 15 residues. With 1 base removed from V and 4 bases from J, the gap between germline ends came to 11 bases. In germline, CDR1 is SGDLS, CDR2 YYNGEE. The CDR3 is CASSVWAGSTGELFF. In DNA, the CDR3 is TGTGCCAGCAGCGTATGGGCTGGGAGCACCGGGGAGCTGTTTTTT.

This chain joins TRBV2 and TRBJ2-7; 7 bases are a match to TRBD2. The V and J ends lost 3 bases and 5 bases, in that order; junction bases with no gene match: 4. The CDR3 length is 13 residues. The germline V gene encodes CDR1 SNHLY and CDR2 FYNNEI. In DNA, the CDR3 is TGTGCCAGCAGTGAGGGTCTAGCGGACGAGCAGTACGTC. Protein sequence: CASSEGLADEQYV.

This clone was found once. V is TRBV3-1 (or the pseudogene TRBV3-2) and J is TRBJ2-7, with D perhaps TRBD1 (6 bases). Deletions cut 2 bases from V and 7 bases from J, with 12 bases between. Germline values: CDR1 LGHDT, CDR2 YNNKEL (reference sequence). The CDR3 covers 13 residues. The CDR3 loop reads CASSQPLGTEQYF. DNA of the CDR3: TGTGCCAGCAGCCAACCCCTCGGGACAGAGCAGTACTTC.

The sample holds one count of this clone. An end of the junction differs from the germline gene, which may be a read error. The V call is TRBV7-9, the J call TRBJ2-3, with 9 bases that match TRBD2. Looked up from germline, CDR1 is SEHNR and CDR2 is FQNEAQ (reference sequence). This CDR3 comprises 14 residues. The CDR3 DNA reads as TGTGCCAGCACCTTAGCGGGGGCGCGGGATACGCAGTATTTT. Amino acid sequence: CASTLAGARDTQYF.

The CDR3 here is CASRTTGSDEQYF. The CDR3 DNA follows: TGTGCCAGTAGAACGACAGGGAGCGACGAGCAGTACTTC. V gene TRBV19 combines with J gene TRBJ2-7; 7 positions agree with TRBD1. The length of the CDR3 is 13 residues. The trim removed 6 bases at V and 5 bases at J, leaving 7 bases unmatched. Germline assignment: CDR1 LNHDA and CDR2 SQIVND (reference sequence).

The chain uses TRBV6-5 and TRBJ2-1; D might be TRBD2 (6 bases). The germline V and J ends were trimmed by 0 bases and 11 bases, with 11 bases remaining between them. This CDR3 is built from 13 residues. CDR1 and CDR2 (germline): MNHEY, SVGAGI. The CDR3 region has the DNA TGTGCCAGCAGTTACTCGCGGGGAAAAAAGCAGTTCTTC. Residues: CASSYSRGKKQFF.

The gene calls are TRBV6-2 or TRBV6-3 and TRBJ1-2; D is unclear. This CDR3 comprises 14 residues. Germline V lookup: CDR1 MNHEY, CDR2 SVGEGT. V lost 5 bases and J lost 8, with 18 bases in between. In DNA, the CDR3 is TGTGCCAGCAGTCAGAGCACTACCCGTGAGGGCTACACCTTC. Encoded protein: CASSQSTTREGYTF.

This chain links TRBV11-3 with TRBJ2-3; tentative D call: TRBD2 (8 bases). Germline assignment: CDR1 SGHNT and CDR2 YENEEA. The CDR3 consists of 15 residues. Trimming pared 4 bases from V and 3 bases from J, leaving 14 bases between. The CDR3 bases are TGTGCCAGCAGCTCCCGGGAGGGGGCTACAGATACGCAGTATTTT. Amino acid sequence: CASSSREGATDTQYF.

This rearrangement joins TRBV19 to TRBJ2-3, with D unresolved. The ends were cut back, 3 bases at V and 0 bases at J, with 16 bases in the middle. Per germline, CDR1 LNHDA and CDR2 SQIVND (reference sequence). The CDR3 contains 17 residues. Here the CDR3 DNA reads TGTGCCAGTAGTATGCCCGACCGGAGCCTTAGCACAGATACGCAGTATTTT. Its protein product is CASSMPDRSLSTDTQYF. The entire variable domain, with the rest obtained from reference TRBV19 and TRBJ2-3, is as follows: DGGITQSPKYLFRKEGQNVTLSCEQNLNHDAMYWYRQDPGQGLRLIYYSQIVNDFQKGDIAEGYSVSREKKESFPLTVTSAQKNPTAFYLCASSMPDRSLSTDTQYFGPGTRLTVL.

The chain has TRBV19 and TRBJ1-3; no definite D call. The germline gives CDR1 LNHDA, CDR2 SQIVND (reference sequence). CDR3 length: 14 residues. Trimming took off 3 bases at V and 0 bases at J, with 6 bases between the two ends. The DNA for the CDR3 is TGTGCCAGTAGTATTCCGAGCTCTGGAAACACCATATATTTT. Its protein product is CASSIPSSGNTIYF.

This chain connects TRBV6-1 to TRBJ1-1; TRBD1 matches 7 bases. With V trimmed by 3 bases and J by 4 bases, 2 bases remained unmatched. The CDR3 consists of 13 residues. Germline-derived CDR1 and CDR2 are MNHNS and SASEGT. The CDR3 spells CASSDSGGTEAFF. CDR3 nucleotides: TGTGCCAGCAGTGATTCAGGGGGCACTGAAGCTTTCTTT.

The J gene is TRBJ2-7, the V gene TRBV29-1; 11 bases are shared with TRBD2. The CDR3 runs 13 residues. CDR1 is SQVTM and CDR2 is ANQGSEA in the germline V gene. This chain's CDR3 is CSGSSGGALEQYF. The CDR3 nucleotides read TGCAGTGGGAGTAGCGGGGGGGCGCTCGAGCAGTACTTC.